These T cell receptor beta chains were read from a single sample in a study of blood T cell repertoires in COVID-19. TCRdb's table, derived via immunoSEQ multiplex PCR, lists solely in-frame clones and lacks some. The profile shows over 55,000 clones, approximately 85% of them singletons. Sequencing was done on a sample of peripheral blood. The receptors here all came from a man aged 45-60 years with acute or convalescent COVID-19. The CDR3 runs from the conserved cysteine through the conserved F or W.

v_call,cdr3_aa
TRBV7-2,CASSLLAGITDTQYF
TRBV5-6,CASYRRGVQETQYF
TRBV9,CASSSAETQYF
TRBV19,CASSRGAKNIQYF
TRBV5-1,CASSLDLEDTQYF
TRBV3-1/TRBV3-2,CASSQDTWGGEQFF
TRBV3-1/TRBV3-2,CASSNTGDPKNIQYF
TRBV6-4,CASKSGGGNTDTQYF
TRBV5-1,CASSLRRGWDEQFF
TRBV5-1,CASSLGRERNTIYF
TRBV6-1,CASSERLAGASTDTQYF
TRBV4-2,CASSQDLLRGYEQYF
TRBV3-1/TRBV3-2,CASSPDLVVGELFF
TRBV6-1,CASSGPQGMVNSPLHF
TRBV19,CASSKSGGSYNEQFF
TRBV12-3/TRBV12-4,CASSLVAREKLFF
TRBV11-1,CASSKQGGETQYF
TRBV21-1,CASRSVGVSLCSPLHF
TRBV5-6,CASSLRIARRVNNSPLHF
TRBV7-6,CASSLAREGTGGELFF
TRBV7-8,CASSHPGEGADTQYF
TRBV7-9,CASSLGSGSNEKLFF
TRBV2,CASSMGQGSGETQYF
TRBV25-1,CASSPSGGARELFF
TRBV10-1,CARLLRDTETQYF
TRBV28,CASSPRDRDNEQFF
TRBV5-4,CASSNTGLSETQYF
TRBV11-2,CASSLLAGGPGDEQFF
TRBV5-1,CASSTGTGFAGELFF
TRBV2,CASFGLGSTDTQYF
TRBV19,CASTRLGSNTIYF
TRBV7-2,CASSSGGGGTRTEAFF
TRBV7-9,CASNIGDRAKETQYF
TRBV19,CASTSMTLRDRTFSGNTIYF
TRBV6-5,CASSYSQHMNTEAFF
TRBV18,CASSQGGAKDEQFF
TRBV11-2,CASSPSLRQGYNEQFF
TRBV19,CASSPLQGARNIQYF
TRBV23-1,CASSQSPGQGAGGYTF
TRBV2,CASRETTGTIAQYF
TRBV5-6,CASSLVNSQAFF
TRBV6-5,CASNPPTGGGGYTF
TRBV12-2,CASRWGQGSENTEAFF
TRBV15,CATSRDREGDGYTF
TRBV5-1,CASSLGLAETSTDTQYF
TRBV9,CASSVGGVEYNEQFF
TRBV18,CASSRQGNLGYEQYF
TRBV5-4,CASSLVASGELFF
TRBV4-2,CASSQDRVAGAPATQYF
TRBV7-2,CASSLELFEQYF
TRBV29-1,CSVVRNEAFF
TRBV14,CASSQVTSGGPYNEQFF
TRBV11-3,CASSKGQANDEQFF